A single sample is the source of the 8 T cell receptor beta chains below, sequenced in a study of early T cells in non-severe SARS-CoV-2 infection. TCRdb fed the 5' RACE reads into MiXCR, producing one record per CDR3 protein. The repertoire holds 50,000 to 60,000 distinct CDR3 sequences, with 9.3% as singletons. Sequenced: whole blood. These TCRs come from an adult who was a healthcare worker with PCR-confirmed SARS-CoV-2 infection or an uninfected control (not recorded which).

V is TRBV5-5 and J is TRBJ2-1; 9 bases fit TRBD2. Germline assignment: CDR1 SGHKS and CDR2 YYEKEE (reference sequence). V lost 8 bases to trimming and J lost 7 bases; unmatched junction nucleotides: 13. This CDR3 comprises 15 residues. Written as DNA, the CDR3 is TGTGCCAGAAGCCTTGCGGGGGGGCACTTTAATGAGCAGTTCTTC. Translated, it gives CARSLAGGHFNEQFF.

CDR3 nucleotide sequence: TGCGCCAGCAGTGAGTCGCGCACCGGGGAGCTGTTTTTT. Its translation is CASSESRTGELFF. The V and J genes are TRBV10-1 and TRBJ2-2; D not certain. Trimming cost V 0 bases and J 4 bases, with 3 bases left between them. The CDR3 spans 13 residues. The germline V gene encodes CDR1 WNHNN and CDR2 SYGVQD (reference sequence).

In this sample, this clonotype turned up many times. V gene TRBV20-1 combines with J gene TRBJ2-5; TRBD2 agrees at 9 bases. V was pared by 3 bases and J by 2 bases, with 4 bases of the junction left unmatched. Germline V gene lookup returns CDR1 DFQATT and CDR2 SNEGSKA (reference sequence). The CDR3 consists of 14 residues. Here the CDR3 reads CSARLAGRQETQYF. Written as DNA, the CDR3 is TGCAGTGCTAGGCTAGCGGGGAGACAAGAGACCCAGTACTTC.

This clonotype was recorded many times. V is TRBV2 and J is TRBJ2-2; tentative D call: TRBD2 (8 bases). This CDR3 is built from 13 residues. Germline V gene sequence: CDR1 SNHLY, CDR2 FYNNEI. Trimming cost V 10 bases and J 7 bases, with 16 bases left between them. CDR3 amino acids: CATGGGGGGELFF. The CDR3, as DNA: TGTGCCACGGGAGGGGGCGGCGGCGGGGAGCTGTTTTTT. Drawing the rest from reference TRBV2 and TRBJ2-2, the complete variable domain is EPEVTQTPSHQVTQMGQEVILRCVPISNHLYFYWYRQILGQKVEFLVSFYNNEISEKSEIFDDQFSVERPDGSNFTLKIRSTKLEDSAMYFCATGGGGGGELFFGEGSRLTVL.

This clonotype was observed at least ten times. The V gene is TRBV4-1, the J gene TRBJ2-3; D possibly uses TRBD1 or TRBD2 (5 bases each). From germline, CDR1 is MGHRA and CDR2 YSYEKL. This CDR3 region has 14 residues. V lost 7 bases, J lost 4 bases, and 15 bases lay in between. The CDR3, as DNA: TGCGCCAGCAACTCCGGGGCATATGCAGATACGCAGTATTTT. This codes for CASNSGAYADTQYF.

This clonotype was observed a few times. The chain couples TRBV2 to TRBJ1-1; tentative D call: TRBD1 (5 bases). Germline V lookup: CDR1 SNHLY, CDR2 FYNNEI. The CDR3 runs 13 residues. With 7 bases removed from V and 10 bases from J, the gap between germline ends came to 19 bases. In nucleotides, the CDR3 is TGTGCCAGCACAGTGGACGGGGGTGAATTAGCTTTCTTT. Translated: CASTVDGGELAFF.

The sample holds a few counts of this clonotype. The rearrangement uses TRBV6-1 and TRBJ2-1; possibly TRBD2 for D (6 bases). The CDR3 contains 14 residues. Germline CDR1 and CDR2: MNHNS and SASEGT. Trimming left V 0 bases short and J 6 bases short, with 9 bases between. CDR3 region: CASSEAAGFNEQFF. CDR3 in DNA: TGTGCCAGCAGTGAAGCGGCGGGGTTCAATGAGCAGTTCTTC.

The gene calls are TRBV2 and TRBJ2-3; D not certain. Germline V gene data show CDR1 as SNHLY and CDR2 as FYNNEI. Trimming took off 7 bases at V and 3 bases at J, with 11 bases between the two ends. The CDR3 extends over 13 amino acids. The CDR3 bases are TGTGCCAGCAACATAATTAATACAGATACGCAGTATTTT. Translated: CASNIINTDTQYF.